This TCR beta chain was identified in a study of radiotherapy plus CTLA-4 blockade in lung cancer (dated by TCRdb to about 2018). About the full investigation: Among enrolled patients, roughly 20% had an objective response and 25% to 35% reached disease control. The full study reports these points: TCR clones derived from tumors expanded in peripheral blood after treatment with radiotherapy and ipilimumab. Increased serum interferon-beta after radiation, together with early dynamic changes in blood T cell clones, were reported to be the strongest predictors of response.

In the case of this clone: Its antigen target is currently unknown. Per-base quality was not reported, and no clone a single base away is much larger than it.

The study tested focal radiation therapy combined with CTLA-4 blockade (ipilimumab) in patients with chemo-refractory metastatic non-small-cell lung cancer. The CDR3 measures 16 amino acids from cysteine to phenylalanine. Only the CDR3 DNA stays, 48 bases, in frame from base 1. CDR1 and CDR2, looked up from the germline V gene (reference sequence), are LNHDA and SQIVND. V is cut by 1 base and J by 5 bases, and the space between the germline ends is 15 bases. Library preparation was by the immunoSEQ multiplex PCR assay. The table comes from immuneACCESS by way of TCRdb, which keeps in-frame sequences with V and J called. Part of the clones is missing from these tables; in studies checked, under half for an unresolved V gene and the rest for unknown reasons. Within this sample are about 66,000 clones, with over 80% of them counted one time only. In total, the top ten clones hold 3.5% to 5% of the sample.

The TCR was taken from a human donor with non-small cell lung cancer who had a partial response to radiotherapy plus ipilimumab. Sample: peripheral blood, taken from a patient treated with radiotherapy plus ipilimumab. This receptor chain uses TRBV19 and TRBJ1-5; the D gene is unclear. Read as DNA, the sequence is TGTGCCAGTAGTATAGCGGCGGGGTCATCTTATCAGCCCCAGCATTTT. The translation is CASSIAAGSSYQPQHF. When the CDR3 is completed using the reference TRBV19 and TRBJ1-5 genes on either side, the full variable domain is DGGITQSPKYLFRKEGQNVTLSCEQNLNHDAMYWYRQDPGQGLRLIYYSQIVNDFQKGDIAEGYSVSREKKESFPLTVTSAQKNPTAFYLCASSIAAGSSYQPQHFGDGTRLSIL.